This TCR beta chain was captured by sequencing in a study of T cell responses to AZD1222 COVID-19 vaccine. The study's findings and limits: Females outnumbered males among donors, who were mostly white British; clonal diversity was possibly underestimated. Spike was spanned by vaccine-associated CD4 TCRs, with dominance at 160-218 and 743-854. Of spike-specific TCRs, nearly half reportedly target regions left unmutated in variants. AZD1222 recipients seropositive at baseline numbered only five to seven.

About this clone itself: The antigen remains unidentified.

Method: immunoSEQ multiplex PCR; TCRdb's copy keeps in-frame clones and lacks some. The sample lists 130,000 or so clones; over 75% were seen once. Germline V gene lookup returns CDR1 LGHDT and CDR2 YNNKEL (reference sequence). The V end was cut by 6 bases, the J end by 3 bases, with 15 bases between. The CDR3 sequence is 16 residues long. This chain joins TRBV3-1 (or the pseudogene TRBV3-2) and TRBJ1-6; perhaps TRBD1 as D (5 bases). This receptor was taken from an adult in good health. The material sequenced was peripheral blood, taken on day 0 of AZD1222 vaccination. The CDR3 loop reads CASRGRGTFYNSPLHF. The CDR3 nucleotides read TGTGCCAGCAGGGGACGGGGGACCTTCTATAATTCACCCCTCCACTTT.